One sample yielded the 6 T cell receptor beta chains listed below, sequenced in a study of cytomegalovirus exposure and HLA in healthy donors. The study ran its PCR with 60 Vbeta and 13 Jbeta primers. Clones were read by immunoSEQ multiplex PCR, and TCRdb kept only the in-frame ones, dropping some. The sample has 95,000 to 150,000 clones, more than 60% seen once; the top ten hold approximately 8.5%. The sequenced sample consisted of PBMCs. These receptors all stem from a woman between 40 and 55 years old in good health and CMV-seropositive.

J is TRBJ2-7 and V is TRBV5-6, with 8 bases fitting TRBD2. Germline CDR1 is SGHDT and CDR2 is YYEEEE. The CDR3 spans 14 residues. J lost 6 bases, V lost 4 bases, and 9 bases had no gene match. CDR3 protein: CASSAGLDVGEQYF. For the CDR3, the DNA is TGTGCCAGCAGCGCGGGACTAGATGTCGGCGAGCAGTACTTC.

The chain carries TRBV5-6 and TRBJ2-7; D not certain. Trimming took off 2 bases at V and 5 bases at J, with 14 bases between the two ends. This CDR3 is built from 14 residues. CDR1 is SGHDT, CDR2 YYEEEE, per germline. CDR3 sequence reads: CASSLPLSTHEQYF. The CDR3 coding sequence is TGTGCCAGCAGCTTACCCCTATCAACTCACGAGCAGTACTTC.

Here the CDR3 DNA reads TGCGCCAGCCAGGGGGCTCCCTACGAGCAGTACTTC. Translated: CASQGAPYEQYF. The chain joins TRBV5-1 to TRBJ2-7, with TRBD1 matching over 8 bases. The CDR3 is 12 amino acids. Germline CDR1 is SGHRS and CDR2 is YFSETQ. The trim removed 7 bases at V and 2 bases at J, leaving 2 bases unmatched.

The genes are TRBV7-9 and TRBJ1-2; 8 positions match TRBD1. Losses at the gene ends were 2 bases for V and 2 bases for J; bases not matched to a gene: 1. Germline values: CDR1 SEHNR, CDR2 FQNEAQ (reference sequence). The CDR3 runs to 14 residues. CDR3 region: CASSLQGANYGYTF. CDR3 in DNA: TGTGCCAGCAGCTTACAGGGGGCCAACTATGGCTACACCTTC.

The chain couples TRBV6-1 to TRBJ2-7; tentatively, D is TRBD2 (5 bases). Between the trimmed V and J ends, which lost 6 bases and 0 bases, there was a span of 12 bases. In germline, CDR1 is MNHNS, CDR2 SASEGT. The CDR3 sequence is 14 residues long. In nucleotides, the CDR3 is TGTGCCAGCAGCACGACGGGGTCCTCCTACGAGCAGTACTTC. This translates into CASSTTGSSYEQYF.

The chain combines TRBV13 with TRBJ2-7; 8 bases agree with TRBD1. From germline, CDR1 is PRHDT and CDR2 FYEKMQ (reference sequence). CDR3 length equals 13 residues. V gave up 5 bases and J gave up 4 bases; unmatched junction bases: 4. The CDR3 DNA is TGTGCCAGCAGCGGTGACAGGGGATACGAGCAGTACTTC. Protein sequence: CASSGDRGYEQYF.